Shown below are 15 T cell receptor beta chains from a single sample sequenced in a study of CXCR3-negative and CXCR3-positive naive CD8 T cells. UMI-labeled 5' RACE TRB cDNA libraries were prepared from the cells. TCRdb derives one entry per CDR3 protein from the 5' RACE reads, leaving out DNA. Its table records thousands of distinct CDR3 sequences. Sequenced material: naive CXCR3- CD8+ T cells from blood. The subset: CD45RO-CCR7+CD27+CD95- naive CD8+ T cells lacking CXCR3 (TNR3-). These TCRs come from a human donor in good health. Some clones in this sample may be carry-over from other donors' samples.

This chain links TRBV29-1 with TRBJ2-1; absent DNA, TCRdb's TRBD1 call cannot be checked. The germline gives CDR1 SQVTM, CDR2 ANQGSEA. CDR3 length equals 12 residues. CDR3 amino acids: CSVRQGASEQFF.

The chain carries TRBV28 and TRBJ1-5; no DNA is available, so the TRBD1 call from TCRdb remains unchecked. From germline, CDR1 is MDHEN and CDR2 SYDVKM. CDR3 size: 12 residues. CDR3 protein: CASKDRLTSQHF.

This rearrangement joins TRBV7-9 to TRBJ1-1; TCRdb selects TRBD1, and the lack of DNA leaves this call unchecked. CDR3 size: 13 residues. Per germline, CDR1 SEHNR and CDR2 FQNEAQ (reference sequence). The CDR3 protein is CASSLADRREAFF. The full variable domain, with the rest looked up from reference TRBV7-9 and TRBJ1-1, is DTGVSQNPRHKITKRGQNVTFRCDPISEHNRLYWYRQTLGQGPEFLTYFQNEAQLEKSRLLSDRFSAERPKGSFSTLEIQRTEQGDSAMYLCASSLADRREAFFGQGTRLTVV.

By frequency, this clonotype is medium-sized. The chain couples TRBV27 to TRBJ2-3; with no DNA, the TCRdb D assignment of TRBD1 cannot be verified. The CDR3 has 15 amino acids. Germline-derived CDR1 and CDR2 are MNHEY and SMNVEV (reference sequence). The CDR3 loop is CASTLTPDPTDTQYF.

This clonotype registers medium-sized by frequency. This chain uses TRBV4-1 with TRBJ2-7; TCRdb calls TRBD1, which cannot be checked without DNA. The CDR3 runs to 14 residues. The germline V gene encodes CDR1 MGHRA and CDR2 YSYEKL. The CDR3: CASSQEKGSYEQYF.

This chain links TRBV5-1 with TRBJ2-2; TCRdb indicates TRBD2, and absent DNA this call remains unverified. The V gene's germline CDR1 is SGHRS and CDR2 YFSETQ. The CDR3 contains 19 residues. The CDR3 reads CASSLGLAGAAANTGELFF. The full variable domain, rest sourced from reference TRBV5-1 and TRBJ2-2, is KAGVTQTPRYLIKTRGQQVTLSCSPISGHRSVSWYQQTPGQGLQFLFEYFSETQRNKGNFPGRFSGRQFSNSRSEMNVSTLELGDSALYLCASSLGLAGAAANTGELFFGEGSRLTVL.

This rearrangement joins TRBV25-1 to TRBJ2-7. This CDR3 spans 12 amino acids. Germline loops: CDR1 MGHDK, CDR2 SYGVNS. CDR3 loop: CASSGFNYEQYF.

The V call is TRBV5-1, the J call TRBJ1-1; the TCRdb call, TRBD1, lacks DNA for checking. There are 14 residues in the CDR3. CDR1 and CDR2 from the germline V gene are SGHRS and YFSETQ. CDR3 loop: CASSLHRENTEAFF.

CDR3 sequence reads: CASSQGPYNEQFF. The J gene is TRBJ2-1, the V gene TRBV6-5; TCRdb reports TRBD2, a call that lacks DNA to check it against. The CDR3 is made up of 13 amino acids. In germline, CDR1 is MNHEY, CDR2 SVGAGI.

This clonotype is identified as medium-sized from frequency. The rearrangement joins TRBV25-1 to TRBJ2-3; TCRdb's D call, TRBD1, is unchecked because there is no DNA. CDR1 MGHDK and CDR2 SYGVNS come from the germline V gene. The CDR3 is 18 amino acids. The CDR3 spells CASSSREVGTAITDTQYF.

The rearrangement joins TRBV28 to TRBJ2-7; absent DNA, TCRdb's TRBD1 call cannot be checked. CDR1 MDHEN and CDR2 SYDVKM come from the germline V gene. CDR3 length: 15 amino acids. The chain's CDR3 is CASSSGLSRANEQYF. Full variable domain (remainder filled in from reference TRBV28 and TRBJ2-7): DVKVTQSSRYLVKRTGEKVFLECVQDMDHENMFWYRQDPGLGLRLIYFSYDVKMKEKGDIPEGYSVSREKKERFSLILESASTNQTSMYLCASSSGLSRANEQYFGPGTRLTVT.

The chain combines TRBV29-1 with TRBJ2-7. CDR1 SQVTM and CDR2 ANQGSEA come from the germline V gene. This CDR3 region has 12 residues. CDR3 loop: CSVEADSYEQYF.

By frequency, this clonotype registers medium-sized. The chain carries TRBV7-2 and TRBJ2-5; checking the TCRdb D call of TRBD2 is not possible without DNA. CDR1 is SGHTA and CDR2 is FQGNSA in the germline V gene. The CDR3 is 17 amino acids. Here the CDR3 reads CASSSLTLDSVGGTQYF.

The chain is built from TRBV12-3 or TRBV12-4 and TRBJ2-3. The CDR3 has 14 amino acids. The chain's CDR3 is CASSFGGVTDTQYF.

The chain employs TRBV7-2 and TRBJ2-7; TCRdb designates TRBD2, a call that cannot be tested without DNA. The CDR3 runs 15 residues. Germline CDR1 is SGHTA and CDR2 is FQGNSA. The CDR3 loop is CASSFFGTSGYEQYF.